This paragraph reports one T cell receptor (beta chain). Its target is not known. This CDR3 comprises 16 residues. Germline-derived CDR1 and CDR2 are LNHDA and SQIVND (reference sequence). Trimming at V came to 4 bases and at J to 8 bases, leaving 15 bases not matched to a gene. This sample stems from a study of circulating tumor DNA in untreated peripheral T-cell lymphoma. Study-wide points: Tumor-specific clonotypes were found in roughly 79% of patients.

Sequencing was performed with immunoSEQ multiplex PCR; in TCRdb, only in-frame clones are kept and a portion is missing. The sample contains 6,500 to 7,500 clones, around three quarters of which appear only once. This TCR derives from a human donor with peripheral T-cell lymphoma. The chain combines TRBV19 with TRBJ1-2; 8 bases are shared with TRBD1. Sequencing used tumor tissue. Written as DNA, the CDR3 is TGTGCCAGTAGTACGTACCCGGGACAGGCTTTATTCGGCTACACCTTC. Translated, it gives CASSTYPGQALFGYTF.